This entry is about one T cell receptor beta chain. What it binds is unknown. A much larger clone differs by one base, so this may be a read error. An absence of ophthalmopathy progression within 18 months meant stable Graves' hyperthyroidism. Used for diagnoses were clinical symptoms, serum thyroxine and TRAb, thyroid ultrasound and orbital computed tomography. The sample belongs to a study of T cells in Graves' hyperthyroidism and ophthalmopathy. Findings of the study overall: A 13 V-J signature model discriminated ophthalmopathy versus stable hyperthyroidism.

Amplification yielded TCR beta CDR3 regions, with RNA transcripts as the source. During a first-round RT-PCR of the TCR CDR3, the HTBI primer set was used. One entry per CDR3 protein results from TCRdb running MiXCR on the multiplex PCR reads. The data show 250,000 to 300,000 distinct CDR3 sequences, approximately 13% seen once. CDR1 is MNHEY and CDR2 is SMNVEV in the germline V gene (reference sequence). The CDR3 runs to 14 residues. V dropped 5 bases and J dropped 8 bases, with 18 bases sitting between them. The chain employs TRBV27 and TRBJ1-2, with D tentatively TRBD1 (5 bases). This sequence was found in a middle-aged woman with Graves' hyperthyroidism. The sample was blood. The CDR3 loop reads CASSEGRLMAGYTF. CDR3 DNA sequence: TGTGCCAGCAGTGAGGGACGACTCATGGCCGGCTACACCTTC.